The clone carrying this T cell receptor beta chain has just a few counts. This record comes from a study of blood T cell repertoires in COVID-19. Study background: PBMCs, B-cell-depleted T cells, or T cells were the source of the cDNA or gDNA that made up the material.

Original data processing: Quantification of nucleated cells was approximated via reference gene primer amplification. This table comes from immunoSEQ multiplex PCR, and its TCRdb copy is limited to in-frame clones, with some not included. V and J calls and clone size follow that table, whereas D and trimming were derived from the DNA. This table has approximately 28,000 clones, 85% to 95% appearing once. The CDR3 is 13 residues long. CDR1 LNHDA and CDR2 SQIVND come from the germline V gene (reference sequence). The V gene lost 6 bases and the J gene lost 5 bases, with 13 bases spanning the gap. During active infection, Seattle patients enrolled and were then monitored through disease.

This receptor was taken from a woman in her 70s with COVID-19, enrolled during active disease. The chain recombines TRBV19 with TRBJ1-2; perhaps TRBD1 as D (5 bases). The sample taken for sequencing was peripheral blood. The CDR3: CASSPTGEYGYTF. CDR3 DNA: TGTGCCAGTAGCCCCACAGGCGAATATGGCTACACCTTC.